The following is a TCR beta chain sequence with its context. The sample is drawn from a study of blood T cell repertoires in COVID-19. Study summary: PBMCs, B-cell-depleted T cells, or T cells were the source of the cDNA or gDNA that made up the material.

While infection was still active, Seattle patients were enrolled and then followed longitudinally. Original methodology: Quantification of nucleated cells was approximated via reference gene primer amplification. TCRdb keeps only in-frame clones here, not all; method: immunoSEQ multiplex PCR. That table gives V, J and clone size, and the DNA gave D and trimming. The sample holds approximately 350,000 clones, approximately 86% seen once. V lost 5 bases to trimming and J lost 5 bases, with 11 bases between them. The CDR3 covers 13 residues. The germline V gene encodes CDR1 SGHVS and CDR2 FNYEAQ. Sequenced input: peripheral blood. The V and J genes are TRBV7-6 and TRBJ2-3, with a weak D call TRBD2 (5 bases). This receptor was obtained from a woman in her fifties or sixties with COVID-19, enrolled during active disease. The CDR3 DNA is TGTGCCAGCAGCCCGCGAGGGAGAGATACGCAGTATTTT. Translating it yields CASSPRGRDTQYF.